The next 28 T cell receptor beta chains were all read from a single sample in a study of T cells in Graves' hyperthyroidism and ophthalmopathy. The source material, RNA transcripts, was used to amplify TCR beta CDR3 regions. The TCR CDR3 was amplified in a first-round RT-PCR using the HTBI primer set. TCRdb fed the multiplex PCR reads into MiXCR, producing one record per CDR3 protein. The sample yields fewer than 350,000 distinct CDR3 sequences, approximately 19% seen once. The specimen was blood. Receptor source: a man aged 45 to 65 with Graves' ophthalmopathy.

The J gene is TRBJ1-2, the V gene TRBV19, with TRBD1 as a possible D gene (6 bases). Germline values: CDR1 LNHDA, CDR2 SQIVND (reference sequence). With 7 bases removed from V and 5 bases from J, the gap between germline ends came to 17 bases. The CDR3 totals 14 residues. CDR3 bases: TGTGCCAGTATCGACGGCAGGGGAAGGTATGGCTACACCTTC. Its protein is CASIDGRGRYGYTF.

The chain couples TRBV15 to TRBJ2-1; TRBD2 aligns across 7 bases. Trimming removed 0 bases from V and 9 bases from J; junction bases left unmatched: 5. Germline CDR1 and CDR2: LNHNV and YYDKDF (reference sequence). This CDR3 contains 14 residues. CDR3 region: CATSRDLSGGEQFF. CDR3 coding DNA: TGTGCCACCAGCAGAGATCTATCGGGGGGTGAGCAGTTCTTC.

The chain combines TRBV12-3 or TRBV12-4 with TRBJ1-6; D is unclear. The CDR3 covers 14 residues. V shed 5 bases and J shed 6 bases, with 11 bases lying between them. DNA for the CDR3: TGTGCCAGCAGTCAACGCAGGACTAATTCACCCCTCCACTTT. Protein sequence: CASSQRRTNSPLHF.

Notes on this clonotype: A much larger clone lies one base from this, so it may be a read error. The V and J genes are TRBV30 and TRBJ1-6; TRBD1 matches 9 bases. From germline, CDR1 is GTSNPN and CDR2 SVGIG (reference sequence). This CDR3 is 15 amino acids long. V dropped 0 bases and J dropped 10; count of bases not matched to a gene: 7. CDR3 nucleotide sequence: TGTGCCTGGAGTGTACCCGGGACAGGGAAATCACCCCTCCACTTT. Translating gives CAWSVPGTGKSPLHF.

This clonotype was counted between two and nine times. V and J are TRBV29-1 and TRBJ2-4, with D perhaps matching TRBD1 (6 bases). There are 11 residues in the CDR3. Trimming shortened V by 7 bases and J by 5 bases, and 9 bases separated the two germline ends. The germline CDR1 and CDR2 sequences are SQVTM and ANQGSEA. The CDR3 spells CSARQENIQYF. The CDR3, as DNA: TGCAGCGCCAGACAGGAAAACATTCAGTACTTC. The full variable domain, with the rest looked up from reference TRBV29-1 and TRBJ2-4, is SAVISQKPSRDICQRGTSLTIQCQVDSQVTMMFWYRQQPGQSLTLIATANQGSEATYESGFVIDKFPISRPNLTFSTLTVSNMSPEDSSIYLCSARQENIQYFGAGTRLSVL.

The table lists this clonotype with many counts. The chain recombines TRBV24-1 with TRBJ2-2, with D possibly TRBD2 on 5 matching bases. Trimming took 4 bases from V and 3 from J, leaving 23 bases between them. The CDR3 extends over 19 amino acids. The germline V gene encodes CDR1 KGHDR and CDR2 SFDVKD. Here the CDR3 reads CATSDPSIYSGSDTGELFF. The CDR3 nucleotides read TGTGCCACCAGTGACCCCTCAATTTACTCGGGGAGTGACACCGGGGAGCTGTTTTTT.

This clonotype was seen repeatedly, ten times or more. The chain uses TRBV15 and TRBJ2-7; D gene ambiguous. There are 14 residues in the CDR3. The germline CDR1 and CDR2 sequences are LNHNV and YYDKDF (reference sequence). V was pared by 0 bases and J by 2 bases, with 8 bases between. In DNA, the CDR3 is TGTGCCACCAGCAGAGATGACGGGCCCTACGAGCAGTACTTC. It translates to CATSRDDGPYEQYF.

This clonotype was detected a few times. This sequence joins TRBV20-1 and TRBJ1-1; D remains ambiguous. The CDR3 runs 15 residues. Germline CDR1 is DFQATT and CDR2 is SNEGSKA (reference sequence). V gave up 0 bases and J gave up 0 bases, with 11 bases separating them. The CDR3, as DNA: TGCAGTGCTAGAGATTTTGGGGTCATGAACACTGAAGCTTTCTTT. Amino acid sequence: CSARDFGVMNTEAFF.

This clonotype occurred a few times. V and J are TRBV6-4 and TRBJ1-3; D possibly corresponds to TRBD1 (6 bases). Germline V lookup: CDR1 MRHNA, CDR2 SNTAGT. This CDR3 contains 15 residues. Trimming removed 4 bases at V and 0 bases at J, with 10 bases between. The CDR3 DNA follows: TGTGCCAGCAGTGGCCGGACAGACTCTGGAAACACCATATATTTT. Protein sequence: CASSGRTDSGNTIYF.

This clonotype has a count of ten or more. The J gene is TRBJ2-5, the V gene TRBV7-8; either TRBD1 or TRBD2 may supply D (5 bases each). Germline-derived CDR1 and CDR2 are SGHVS and FQNEAQ. This CDR3 has 16 residues. Trimming removed 0 bases from V and 2 bases from J, with 13 bases in between. CDR3 in amino acids: CASSLAPGPRQETQYF. The CDR3 nucleotides are TGTGCCAGCAGCTTAGCACCGGGACCCCGACAAGAGACCCAGTACTTC.

This clonotype occurred many times. The chain uses TRBV2 and TRBJ2-2; perhaps TRBD2 as D (6 bases). The CDR3 loop spans 14 amino acids. The V gene lost 9 bases and the J gene lost 2 bases, with 13 bases spanning the gap. Germline CDR1 is SNHLY and CDR2 is FYNNEI. CDR3 sequence: CASGLGGNTGELFF. DNA of the CDR3: TGTGCCAGTGGGCTCGGGGGAAACACCGGGGAGCTGTTTTTT.

The V call is TRBV3-1, the J call TRBJ2-3, with TRBD1 as a possible D gene (6 bases). Germline assignment: CDR1 LGHDT and CDR2 YNNKEL (reference sequence). The length of the CDR3 is 19 residues. V lost 1 base and J 3 bases, leaving 23 bases between the germline ends. The CDR3: CASSQGPVTDRRGTDTQYF. In DNA form, the CDR3 reads TGTGCCAGCAGCCAAGGCCCGGTCACTGACAGGCGAGGAACAGATACGCAGTATTTT.

The table lists this clonotype with a few counts. A much larger clonotype is one base distant, so this may be a read error. This chain joins TRBV6-5 and TRBJ2-7; 10 positions match TRBD1. The CDR3 length is 16 residues. The V and J ends lost 1 base and 2 bases, in that order; junction bases with no gene match: 5. Germline assignment: CDR1 MNHEY and CDR2 SVGAGI. Here the CDR3 reads CASSYLSGTGAYEQYF. CDR3 nucleotide sequence: TGTGCCAGCAGTTACTTGTCCGGGACAGGGGCCTACGAGCAGTACTTC.

The chain combines TRBV20-1 with TRBJ1-5, with D hard to call. V was pared by 0 bases and J by 0 bases, with 6 bases between. Germline loops: CDR1 DFQATT, CDR2 SNEGSKA (reference sequence). The CDR3 consists of 14 residues. CDR3 DNA: TGCAGTGCTAGAGAACAGCTTAGCAATCAGCCCCAGCATTTT. Protein product: CSAREQLSNQPQHF.

The chain carries TRBV28 and TRBJ1-5; a possible D gene is TRBD1 (5 bases). The V gene lost 5 bases and the J gene lost 1 base, with 9 bases spanning the gap. The CDR3 contains 14 residues. Germline CDR1 is MDHEN and CDR2 is SYDVKM. The CDR3 bases are TGTGCCAGCAGTCCGGACAAGAGCAATCAGCCCCAGCATTTT. Protein sequence: CASSPDKSNQPQHF.

This clonotype was seen many times. The chain recombines TRBV11-2 with TRBJ2-5; 11 nucleotides match TRBD2. In germline, CDR1 is SGHAT, CDR2 FQNNGV. CDR3 length: 16 residues. With 5 bases clipped from V and 4 bases from J, the junction kept 9 bases outside the gene matches. The CDR3 is CASSKNSGGGGETQYF. CDR3 DNA sequence: TGTGCCAGCAGCAAGAATAGCGGGGGGGGCGGAGAGACCCAGTACTTC.

As to this clonotype: A much larger clone lies a single base off, so this may be a read error. CDR3 amino acids: CASSTFRTSRREQYF. Written as DNA, the CDR3 is TGTGCCAGCAGCACCTTCAGGACCTCCCGGCGCGAGCAGTACTTC. This chain uses TRBV11-2 with TRBJ2-7, with D uncertain. The CDR3 sequence is 15 residues long. Germline CDR1 is SGHAT and CDR2 is FQNNGV. Trimming shortened V by 5 bases and J by 6 bases, and 20 bases separated the two germline ends.

This clonotype was detected many times. This chain connects TRBV7-9 to TRBJ2-3, with no clear D. Germline CDR1 is SEHNR and CDR2 is FQNEAQ (reference sequence). V gave up 3 bases and J gave up 5 bases, with 6 bases separating them. The CDR3 loop spans 12 amino acids. This CDR3 is CASSFPGDTQYF. DNA for the CDR3: TGTGCCAGCAGCTTCCCCGGAGATACGCAGTATTTT. Full variable domain (remainder filled in from reference TRBV7-9 and TRBJ2-3): DTGVSQNPRHKITKRGQNVTFRCDPISEHNRLYWYRQTLGQGPEFLTYFQNEAQLEKSRLLSDRFSAERPKGSFSTLEIQRTEQGDSAMYLCASSFPGDTQYFGPGTRLTVL.

This clonotype was observed a few times. V and J are TRBV5-1 and TRBJ2-3; tentative D call: TRBD1 (5 bases). Germline V gives CDR1 SGHRS, CDR2 YFSETQ. CDR3 size: 13 residues. Trimming left V 7 bases short and J 2 bases short, with 11 bases between. The CDR3 here is CASQGASTDTQYF. CDR3 nucleotide sequence: TGCGCCAGCCAAGGGGCGTCCACAGATACGCAGTATTTT.

This chain uses TRBV14 with TRBJ2-1; 7 bases are a match to TRBD2. V shed 1 base and J 4 bases; nucleotides not matched to a gene: 1. Germline V gives CDR1 SGHDN, CDR2 FVKESK. The CDR3 runs 14 residues. Here the CDR3 DNA reads TGTGCCAGCAGCCAAGCGGGAGGATACAATGAGCAGTTCTTC. Translation: CASSQAGGYNEQFF.

This clonotype showed up just a few times. This rearrangement joins TRBV27 to TRBJ2-7; D is uncertain. Germline CDR1 is MNHEY and CDR2 is SMNVEV (reference sequence). This CDR3 contains 12 residues. Trimming removed 7 bases at V and 2 bases at J, with 9 bases between. This chain's CDR3 is CASNDGAYEQYF. CDR3 DNA: TGTGCCAGCAATGACGGCGCCTACGAGCAGTACTTC.

Only a few counts were recorded for this clonotype. The chain has TRBV6-1 and TRBJ2-1; weak D call: TRBD2 (6 bases). The CDR3 has 15 amino acids. Germline CDR1 and CDR2: MNHNS and SASEGT. V was cut by 5 bases and J by 0 bases, with 11 bases left in between. The CDR3 nucleotides read TGTGCCAGCAGTCTTGGCGGGATCTCCTACAATGAGCAGTTCTTC. This codes for CASSLGGISYNEQFF.

This chain's CDR3 is CASSLPISTDTQYF. The CDR3 nucleotides read TGTGCCAGCAGCTTACCGATTAGCACAGATACGCAGTATTTT. The chain has TRBV7-9 and TRBJ2-3, with unresolved D. The CDR3 is made up of 14 amino acids. V lost 2 bases and J lost 0, with 6 bases in between. Germline V CDR1 and CDR2: SEHNR, FQNEAQ (reference sequence).

At least ten counts were recorded for this clonotype. The chain couples TRBV7-3 to TRBJ2-5, with 11 positions matching TRBD2. The CDR3 length is 14 residues. V lost 5 bases to trimming and J lost 5 bases; unmatched junction nucleotides: 4. Germline V lookup: CDR1 SGHTA, CDR2 FQGTGA. As DNA, the CDR3 is TGTGCCAGCAGCGAAACTAGCGGGAGCGAGACCCAGTACTTC. Translated, it gives CASSETSGSETQYF.

This clonotype came up many times. The CDR3 DNA reads as TGTGCCAGCAGCGTCCAGGACGCGAACACCGGGGAGCTGTTTTTT. The encoded protein is CASSVQDANTGELFF. V usage is TRBV9 and J usage is TRBJ2-2; D is ambiguous. From germline, CDR1 is SGDLS and CDR2 YYNGEE. V lost 2 bases to trimming and J lost 0 bases, with 8 bases between them. The CDR3 loop spans 15 amino acids.

In this sample, this clonotype turned up many times. This sequence joins TRBV30 and TRBJ2-1; either TRBD1 or TRBD2 may fit D (6 bases each). Germline loops: CDR1 GTSNPN, CDR2 SVGIG (reference sequence). The V end lost 0 bases, the J end lost 2 bases, and 11 bases lay between the germline ends. This CDR3 has 15 residues. The CDR3 bases are TGTGCCTGGAGTGTACGGGGGCTTACCTACAATGAGCAGTTCTTC. Translated: CAWSVRGLTYNEQFF.

This clonotype was seen once. This CDR3 is missing its conserved last phenylalanine or tryptophan, likely due to a read error. The rearrangement joins TRBV6-1 to TRBJ2-7; TRBD2 matches at 13 bases. CDR1 and CDR2 from the germline V gene are MNHNS and SASEGT. V trimming: 1 base; J trimming: 4 bases; junction bases outside the gene matches: 1. CDR3 size: 15 residues. The DNA for the CDR3 is TGTGCCAGCAGTGAAGGGACTAGCGGGAGTTACGAGCAGTACCTC. This codes for CASSEGTSGSYEQYL.

The chain carries TRBV4-2 and TRBJ1-2; 9 bases fit TRBD1. Germline V gene lookup returns CDR1 LGHNA and CDR2 YNFKEQ. The CDR3 totals 16 residues. V trimming: 2 bases; J trimming: 4 bases; junction bases outside the gene matches: 8. The CDR3 DNA reads as TGTGCCAGCAGCCAACAACAGGGGGCGCCGGGCTATGGCTACACCTTC. It yields the protein CASSQQQGAPGYGYTF.